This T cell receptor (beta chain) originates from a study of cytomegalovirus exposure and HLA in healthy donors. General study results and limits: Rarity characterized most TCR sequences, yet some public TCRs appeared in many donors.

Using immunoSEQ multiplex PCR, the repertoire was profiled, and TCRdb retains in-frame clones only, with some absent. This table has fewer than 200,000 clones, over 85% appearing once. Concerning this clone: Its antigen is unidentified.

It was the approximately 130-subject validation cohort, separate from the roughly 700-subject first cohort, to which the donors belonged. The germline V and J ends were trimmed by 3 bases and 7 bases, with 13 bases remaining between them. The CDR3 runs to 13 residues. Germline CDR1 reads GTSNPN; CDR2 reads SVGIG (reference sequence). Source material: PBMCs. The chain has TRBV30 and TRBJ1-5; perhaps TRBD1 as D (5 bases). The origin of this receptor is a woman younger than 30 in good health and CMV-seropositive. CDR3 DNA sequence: TGTGCCTGGAGCGGGTTGGGGCCCCAGCCCCAGCATTTT. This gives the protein CAWSGLGPQPQHF. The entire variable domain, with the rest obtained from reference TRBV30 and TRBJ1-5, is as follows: SQTIHQWPATLVQPVGSPLSLECTVEGTSNPNLYWYRQAAGRGLQLLFYSVGIGQISSEVPQNLSASRPQDRQFILSSKKLLLSDSGFYLCAWSGLGPQPQHFGDGTRLSIL.